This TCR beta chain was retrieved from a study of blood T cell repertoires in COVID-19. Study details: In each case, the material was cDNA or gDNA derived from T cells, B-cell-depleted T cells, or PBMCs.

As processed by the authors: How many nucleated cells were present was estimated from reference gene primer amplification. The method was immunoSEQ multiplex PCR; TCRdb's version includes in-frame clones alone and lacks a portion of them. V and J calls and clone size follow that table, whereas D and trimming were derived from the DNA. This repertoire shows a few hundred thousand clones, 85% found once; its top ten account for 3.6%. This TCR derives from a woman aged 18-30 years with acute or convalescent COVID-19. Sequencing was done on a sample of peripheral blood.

CDR3 nucleotide sequence: TGTGCCAGCAGCTTATTCGGGGGTGAAGATACGCAGTATTTT. Translated: CASSLFGGEDTQYF. The rearrangement joins TRBV7-3 to TRBJ2-3; TRBD2 is a possible D gene (6 bases). This CDR3 is built from 14 residues. Trimming stripped 2 bases from V and 5 bases from J, with 11 bases between. Looked up from germline, CDR1 is SGHTA and CDR2 is FQGTGA.